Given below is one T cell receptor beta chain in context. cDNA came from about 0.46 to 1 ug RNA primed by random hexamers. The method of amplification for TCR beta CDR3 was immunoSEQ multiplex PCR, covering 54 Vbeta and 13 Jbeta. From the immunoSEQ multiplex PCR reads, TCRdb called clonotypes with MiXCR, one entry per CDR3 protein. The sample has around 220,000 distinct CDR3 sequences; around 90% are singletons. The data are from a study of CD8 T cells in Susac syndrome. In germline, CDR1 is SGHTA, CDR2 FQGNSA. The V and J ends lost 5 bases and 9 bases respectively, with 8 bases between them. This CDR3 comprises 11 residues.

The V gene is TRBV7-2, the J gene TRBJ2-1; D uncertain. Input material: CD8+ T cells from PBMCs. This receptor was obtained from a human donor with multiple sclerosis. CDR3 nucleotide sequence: TGTGCCAGCAGCCCGCTGGCTGAGCAGTTCTTC. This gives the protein CASSPLAEQFF.